This T cell receptor (beta chain) stems from a study of beta chain features in type 1 diabetes. Study-wide points: Type 1 diabetes patients had TCRB CDR3s that were shorter (moderately but significantly so) in all four CD4+ subsets.

This clone was observed once. Its antigen is still unknown. CDR3 size: 15 residues. The V gene's germline CDR1 is LGHNA and CDR2 YSLEER. V was shortened by 0 bases and J by 0 bases, with 6 bases between the two germline ends. Investigators reverse transcribed all isolated RNA, so they sequenced expressed TCRB transcripts. Some clones are missing from TCRdb's copy, which holds only in-frame ones; the method was immunoSEQ multiplex PCR. The sample includes hundreds of thousands of clones, roughly 13% of them seen just once. This receptor was taken from a young man with type 1 diabetes. The sequencing input was naive CD4+ T cells from blood. The V gene is TRBV4-3, the J gene TRBJ1-3; D call uncertain. The DNA for the CDR3 is TGCGCCAGCAGCCAAGAAATGTTCTCTGGAAACACCATATATTTT. Residues: CASSQEMFSGNTIYF.